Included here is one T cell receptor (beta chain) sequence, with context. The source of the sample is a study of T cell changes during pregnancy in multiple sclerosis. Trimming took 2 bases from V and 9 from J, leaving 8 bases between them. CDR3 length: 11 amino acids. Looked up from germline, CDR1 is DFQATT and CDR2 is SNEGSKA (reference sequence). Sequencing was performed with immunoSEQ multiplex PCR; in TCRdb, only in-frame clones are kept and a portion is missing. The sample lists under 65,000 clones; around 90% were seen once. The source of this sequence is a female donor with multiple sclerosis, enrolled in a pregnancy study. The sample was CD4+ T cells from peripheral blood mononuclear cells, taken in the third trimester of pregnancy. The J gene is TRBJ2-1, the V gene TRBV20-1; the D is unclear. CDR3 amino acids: CSARQPGEQFF. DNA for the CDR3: TGCAGTGCTAGACAGCCGGGTGAGCAGTTCTTC.